This is a list of T cell receptor beta chains from one sample in a study of identifying expanded T cells in peripheral blood. Sequencing used immunoSEQ multiplex PCR; TCRdb keeps in-frame clones, though not all of them. The sample includes about 110,000 clones, less than 90% seen only once; the top ten take under 9%. Sequencing input: blood. These receptors all come from a person aged 18 to 75 in good health. CDR3s include the opening cysteine and the closing phenylalanine or tryptophan. D genes are given only for firm matches. Size is omitted from some rows. Given values are once, few, many or a class for expanded clones.

size | J | V | D | DNA | CDR3
few | TRBJ2-7 | TRBV27 | TRBD1 | TGTGCCAGCAGGCTAACGGACAGGGGAAGTTCCTACGAGCAGTACTTC | CASRLTDRGSSYEQYF
- | TRBJ1-3 | TRBV5-1 | - | TGCGCCAGCAGCTTCAGACAGGCTACCTCTGGAAACACCATATATTTT | CASSFRQATSGNTIYF
- | TRBJ1-5 | TRBV19 | TRBD1 | TGTGCCAGTAGTGGGACAGGGGCTTATAGCAATCAGCCCCAGCATTTT | CASSGTGAYSNQPQHF
- | TRBJ2-7 | TRBV7-9 | - | TGTGCCAGCAGCACAACTAGTAGGTGGATCCGATACGAGCAGTACTTC | CASSTTSRWIRYEQYF
- | TRBJ1-5 | TRBV28 | TRBD1 | TGTGCCAGCGTAGAAGGGGGCTGGTGGCAGCCCCAGCATTTT | CASVEGGWWQPQHF
- | TRBJ1-1 | TRBV27 | - | TGTGCCAGCAGTTCACCTGAGGGGGGAACCTTTGTCTTT | CASSSPEGGTFVF
once | TRBJ1-5 | TRBV29-1 | TRBD1 | TGCAGCGTGGTAGACAGGGACAATCAGCCCCAGCATTTT | CSVVDRDNQPQHF
- | TRBJ1-5 | TRBV29-1 | - | TGCAGCGCCGGCCTAGGACAGAACAATCAGCCCCAGCATTTT | CSAGLGQNNQPQHF
- | TRBJ2-7 | TRBV9 | - | TGTGCCAGCAGCGTAGGAGGTGCGGGCGCGGGCGAGCAGTACTTC | CASSVGGAGAGEQYF
- | TRBJ2-2 | TRBV4-1 | - | TGCGCCAGCAGCCGGACAAAAAACACCGGGGAGCTGTTTTTT | CASSRTKNTGELFF
- | TRBJ2-5 | TRBV28 | - | TGTGCCAGCAGTTCAGGACAGCAAGAGACCCAGTACTTC | CASSSGQQETQYF
- | TRBJ1-4 | TRBV4-3 | - | TGCGCCAGCAGCGAAAAAGGCAGGGGCGGTGAAAAACTGTTTTTT | CASSEKGRGGEKLFF
- | TRBJ2-3 | TRBV9 | TRBD1 | TGTGCCAGCAGCGTAGTTTCCCGGACAGGAAGCACAGATACGCAGTATTTT | CASSVVSRTGSTDTQYF
- | TRBJ1-2 | TRBV10-2 | - | TGCGCCAGCAGCCCGGGGGACACCGGCTACACCTTC | CASSPGDTGYTF
few | TRBJ2-3 | TRBV5-4 | - | TGTGCCAGCAGCCCTACCGTAGATACGCAGTATTTT | CASSPTVDTQYF
- | TRBJ2-1 | TRBV28 | TRBD2 | TGTGCCAGCAGTTTAGTAAGCGGGAGACGAGTATTCTCCTACAATGAGCAGTTCTTC | CASSLVSGRRVFSYNEQFF
- | TRBJ2-7 | TRBV11-2 | - | TGTGCCAGCAGCTTAGGTCAGACCTACGAGCAGTACTTC | CASSLGQTYEQYF
- | TRBJ2-1 | TRBV10-2 | - | TGCGCCAGCGGGACCGTGACTAGATTCGCCTACAATGAGCAGTTCTTC | CASGTVTRFAYNEQFF
- | TRBJ2-2 | TRBV11-2 | - | TGTGCCAGCAGCTTAGGGGTGCGGGGTGGTGCCGGGGAGCTGTTTTTT | CASSLGVRGGAGELFF
few | TRBJ2-1 | TRBV28 | - | TGTGCCAGCGGGGACCTTTCTCTCTATGAGCAGTTCTTC | CASGDLSLYEQFF
- | TRBJ1-2 | TRBV5-1 | - | TGCGCCAGCAGCTTGCAGCATGACGGTCCCTACGGCTACACCTTC | CASSLQHDGPYGYTF
many | TRBJ1-6 | TRBV18 | TRBD1 | TGTGCCAGCTCCATACAGGGGACCCAACGTGAGGATTCACCCCTCCACTTT | CASSIQGTQREDSPLHF
few | TRBJ1-1 | TRBV7-3 | - | TGTGCCAGCAGCCATGGGCGGAGGGGCGCGAGCACTGAAGCTTTCTTT | CASSHGRRGASTEAFF
- | TRBJ2-7 | TRBV27 | - | TGTGCCAGCAGTTTCGGCCGGACGGGGAGCTCCTACGAGCAGTACTTC | CASSFGRTGSSYEQYF
- | TRBJ2-1 | TRBV2 | TRBD2 | TGTGCCAGCTGGGAGGGACTCTCAAGCTTCTACCATGAGCAGTTCTTC | CASWEGLSSFYHEQFF
- | TRBJ2-1 | TRBV6-6 | - | TGTGCCAGCAGTTACTCGAACAATGAGCAGTTCTTC | CASSYSNNEQFF
- | TRBJ2-5 | TRBV7-8 | TRBD2 | TGTGCCAGCAGCTTCCTAGCGGGAGTACAAGAGACCCAGTACTTC | CASSFLAGVQETQYF
- | TRBJ2-5 | TRBV7-2 | - | TGTGCCAGCAGCTCCACGGGGAGACAAGAGACCCAGTACTTC | CASSSTGRQETQYF
- | TRBJ2-5 | TRBV7-9 | - | TGTGCCAGCAGCTTATGGCAGGACCAAGAGACCCAGTACTTC | CASSLWQDQETQYF
- | TRBJ1-5 | TRBV10-1 | TRBD1 | TGCGCCAGCAGTGAGTTCCGGGACAGGGGATATAGCAATCAGCCCCAGCATTTT | CASSEFRDRGYSNQPQHF
- | TRBJ2-5 | TRBV5-1 | - | TGCGCCAGCAGCTTGGGAGCTAGTTTCGAATTGGCGACCCAGTACTTC | CASSLGASFELATQYF
- | TRBJ2-1 | TRBV6-5 | TRBD2 | TGTGCCAGCAGTTTCGGGACTAGCGGGAGGGATGAGCAGTTCTTC | CASSFGTSGRDEQFF
- | TRBJ2-1 | TRBV29-1 | - | TGCAGCGTTGTGGGCAGGGACAATGAGCAGTTCTTC | CSVVGRDNEQFF
- | TRBJ1-6 | TRBV10-1 | - | TGCGCCACCGGGGACAATTCACCCCTCCACTTT | CATGDNSPLHF
- | TRBJ2-1 | TRBV4-1 | TRBD2 | TGCGCCAGCAGCCAAGATGTGGGGACTAGCGGGGGTATGGGGCAGTTCTTC | CASSQDVGTSGGMGQFF
few | TRBJ2-2 | TRBV11-2 | - | TGTGCCAGCAGCTTTGACATACCGAACACCGGGGAGCTGTTTTTT | CASSFDIPNTGELFF
- | TRBJ2-7 | TRBV9 | TRBD2 | TGTGCCAGCAGCGTTTCAGCGGGGGACTACGAGCAGTACTTC | CASSVSAGDYEQYF